This TCR beta chain is from a study of immune heterogeneity within non-small cell lung tumors. Germline V gives CDR1 DFQATT, CDR2 SNEGSKA (reference sequence). The CDR3 has 18 residues. Study outcomes and limitations: Individual patients showed largely nonoverlapping sets of high-frequency T-cell receptor beta clonotypes. Identical dominant CDR3 beta clonotypes recurred among a patient's tumor sites, alongside site-unique high-frequency clones. With local tumor mutational burden, local T-cell clonality showed a moderate but significant correlation (R around 0.36).

The authors amplified TCR beta CDR3 by multiplex PCR with 32 V and 13 J primers. MiXCR was run by TCRdb on the multiplex PCR reads, yielding one entry per CDR3 protein. The sample consists of roughly 15,000 distinct CDR3 sequences, around 30% of them appearing once. Concerning this clonotype: Its cognate antigen is unknown. A much larger clone is a single base away; this may be a read error.

TCRs were amplified from 600 ng gDNA of bulk tumor per sample. Surgery yielded several widely spaced biopsies per primary tumor. Each patient presented with untreated, newly diagnosed non-small cell lung cancer and received curative surgery. The origin of this receptor is a woman in her forties or fifties with non-small cell lung cancer. Sequencing was done on a sample of lung tumor tissue. The rearrangement uses TRBV20-1 and TRBJ1-1; D is uncertain. This CDR3 is CNARPRNQKGFLNTEAFF. In DNA form, the CDR3 reads TGCAATGCTAGACCCCGAAACCAGAAAGGGTTTTTGAACACTGAAGCTTTCTTT.